Ten or more counts support the clone carrying this T cell receptor beta chain. The antigen is unknown. Indicated time point: pre-sensitization, week 0. Treatment reported: therapeutic diphenylcyclopropenone sensitization with weekly scalp DPC. Alopecia patients deemed DPC-suitable, aged 18 to 70, excluding pregnancy. TCRdb passed the RACE reads through MiXCR, listing each CDR3 protein once. This sample has around 62,000 distinct CDR3 sequences; roughly 6.7% occur once, and the top ten carry approximately 1.6%. The germline V gene encodes CDR1 SGHKS and CDR2 YYEKEE (reference sequence). The CDR3 length is 15 residues. Trimming shortened V by 2 bases and J by 8 bases, and 16 bases separated the two germline ends. The sample is drawn from a study of human T cells and chemical hapten exposure. The wider study: While the approximately 23-week study was under way, patients received diphenylcyclopropenone on the scalp every week.

Points from the study as a whole: Compared to controls, expanded TCRs made significantly more large clusters of similar CDR3s. The presence of alopecia in the donors means their immune response may differ from healthy people's.

This specimen consisted of whole blood, obtained in connection with sensitization to the hapten diphenylcyclopropenone (DPC). The rearrangement links TRBV5-5 to TRBJ1-4, with a possible D match to TRBD1 (6 bases). This receptor was obtained from a woman younger than 45 with alopecia areata. Some clones in this sample may be carry-over from other donors' samples. Here the CDR3 DNA reads TGTGCCAGCAGCTTAATCCCCGGGGGCGGAGAAAAACTGTTTTTT. This gives the protein CASSLIPGGGEKLFF. The variable domain in full, completed from reference TRBV5-5 and TRBJ1-4, reads DAGVTQSPTHLIKTRGQQVTLRCSPISGHKSVSWYQQVLGQGPQFIFQYYEKEERGRGNFPDRFSARQFPNYSSELNVNALLLGDSALYLCASSLIPGGGEKLFFGSGTQLSVL.